Here is one T cell receptor beta chain with its context. What it binds is not known. This entry belongs to a study of cytotoxic CD8 clonotypes in ibrutinib-treated CLL. Study context: Samples had a mean of roughly 250,000 productive templates and tens of thousands of productive rearrangements.

V shed 6 bases and J shed 1 base, with 4 bases lying between them. Germline CDR1 is SQVTM and CDR2 is ANQGSEA. The CDR3 loop spans 12 amino acids. Study conclusions and caveats: Public clonotypes occurred uncommonly; on treatment, they contracted or remained stable.

The data were produced by immunoSEQ multiplex PCR, yet TCRdb's version contains in-frame clones alone and is incomplete. Among 150,000 or so clones listed, 65% to 85% were seen once. The source was PBMCs, collected after 36 months of ibrutinib treatment. The receptor was isolated from a human donor with chronic lymphocytic leukemia. The chain carries TRBV29-1 and TRBJ2-6; no firm D call. The CDR3 nucleotides are TGCAGCGTCCTATCTGGGGCCAACGTCCTGACTTTC. Translating it yields CSVLSGANVLTF.